This T cell receptor beta chain was identified during a study of blood T cells in healthy people across ages. The germline CDR1 and CDR2 sequences are SGHTA and FQGNSA. V gave up 5 bases and J gave up 6 bases, with 14 bases separating them. This CDR3 region has 14 residues. The study, taken as a whole, reports: As age increased, TCR beta diversity per million T cells fell in a roughly linear fashion.

A sample-barcoded 5' primer and a J-beta primer mix were used in a second PCR of about 7 to 12 cycles. Each cDNA molecule carried a tag from a template-switch adaptor that contained 12 random nucleotides. TCRdb reprocessed the 5' RACE reads via MiXCR and lists one record per CDR3 protein. The data hold about 810,000 distinct CDR3 sequences, with 30% to 45% observed a single time. The donors, healthy Caucasians from Russia, were aged about 6 to 95. Donors each provided about 10 milliliters of peripheral blood. Concerning this clonotype: Its antigen remains unknown.

Sequences were obtained from blood. The receptor's source is a young man in good health. This chain uses TRBV7-2 with TRBJ2-1, with D possibly matching TRBD1 (5 bases). CDR3 residues: CASSPRDSANEQFF. CDR3 DNA sequence: TGTGCCAGCAGCCCTAGAGACAGTGCCAATGAGCAGTTCTTC.